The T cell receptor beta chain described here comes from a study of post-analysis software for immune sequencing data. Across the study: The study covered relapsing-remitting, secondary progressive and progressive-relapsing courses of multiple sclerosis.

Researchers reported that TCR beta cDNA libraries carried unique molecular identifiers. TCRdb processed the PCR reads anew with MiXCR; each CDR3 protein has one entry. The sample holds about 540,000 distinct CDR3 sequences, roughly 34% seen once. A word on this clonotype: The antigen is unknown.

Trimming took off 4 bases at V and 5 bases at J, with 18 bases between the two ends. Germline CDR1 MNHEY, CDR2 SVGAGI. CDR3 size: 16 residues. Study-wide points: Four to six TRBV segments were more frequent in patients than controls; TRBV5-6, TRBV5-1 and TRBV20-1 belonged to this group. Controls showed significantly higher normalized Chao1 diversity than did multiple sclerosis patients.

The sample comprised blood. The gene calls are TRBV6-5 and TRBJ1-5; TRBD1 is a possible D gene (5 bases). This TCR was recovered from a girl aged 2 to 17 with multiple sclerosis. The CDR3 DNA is TGTGCCAGCAGTTTACTCCCAGGGTCTGGGGATCAGCCCCAGCATTTT. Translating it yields CASSLLPGSGDQPQHF.